This T cell receptor beta chain is from a study of OX40 agonist ivuxolimab in advanced cancers. The table came from immunoSEQ multiplex PCR; TCRdb's copy has only in-frame clones and leaves some out. This table holds roughly 70,000 clones, approximately 90% found once. The germline CDR1 and CDR2 sequences are SGHAT and FQNNGV. Trimming stripped 5 bases from V and 1 base from J, with 14 bases between. The CDR3 loop spans 15 amino acids. The clonotype comes from an adult with an advanced solid tumor such as melanoma, head and neck, liver or kidney cancer. V is TRBV11-2 and J is TRBJ2-5, with D maybe TRBD2 (5 bases). The sample here was CD4+ or CD8+ T cells sorted from blood, taken in a trial of the OX40 agonist ivuxolimab. CDR3 sequence reads: CASSNRRVTQETQYF. In DNA, the CDR3 is TGTGCCAGCAGCAACCGGCGGGTCACCCAAGAGACCCAGTACTTC.